The T cell receptor beta chain described here comes from a study of cytomegalovirus exposure and HLA in healthy donors. Study-level findings and limits: Under in vitro conditions, three CMV-associated chains were confirmed as specific for CMV antigens. There were approximately 150 TCR beta chains listed as cytomegalovirus-associated.

V dropped 6 bases and J dropped 2; count of bases not matched to a gene: 5. Germline lookup yields CDR1 MNHNS and CDR2 SASEGT. This CDR3 comprises 15 residues. The assay was immunoSEQ multiplex PCR, and TCRdb's table has in-frame clones only and misses some. The table shows some 84,000 clones, with roughly 91% occurring only once. While the first cohort had several hundred subjects, the donors belonged to the separate validation cohort of 100 to 150 subjects. Concerning this clone: Its antigen is still unknown.

The chain is built from TRBV6-1 and TRBJ2-3; 10 bases match TRBD2. This clonotype was sampled from a man aged 30 to 39 in good health and CMV-seronegative. Input material: PBMCs. CDR3: CASRTSGALTDTQYF. The DNA for the CDR3 is TGTGCCAGCAGAACTAGCGGGGCCCTCACAGATACGCAGTATTTT.